The present T cell receptor (beta chain) was sequenced within a study of blood T cell repertoires in COVID-19. Turning to the study itself: The study drew acute and convalescent COVID-19 samples from the United States, Italy and Spain.

In terms of age and location, participants ranged from roughly 18 to 95 years and lived in about two dozen US areas. Participant-given clinical history determined each cohort assignment. Original processing notes: Reference gene primer amplification in the assay estimated nucleated cell counts. Measured with immunoSEQ multiplex PCR; TCRdb has only the in-frame clones, and not every one. The V and J calls and the clone size are those of that table, but D and trimming were determined from the DNA. The data hold 300,000 to 400,000 clones, with about 85% observed a single time. CDR3 size: 14 residues. Germline-derived CDR1 and CDR2 are MDHEN and SYDVKM. The V end lost 8 bases, the J end lost 5 bases, and 16 bases lay between the germline ends.

The TCR sequence derives from a woman in her 30s who had been exposed to COVID-19. The specimen was PBMCs or T cells enriched from blood (not recorded which). The rearrangement joins TRBV28 to TRBJ1-5; a possible D gene is TRBD1 (5 bases). This CDR3 is CASGADSYDQPQHF. The CDR3 DNA reads as TGTGCCAGCGGAGCCGACAGCTACGATCAGCCCCAGCATTTT.